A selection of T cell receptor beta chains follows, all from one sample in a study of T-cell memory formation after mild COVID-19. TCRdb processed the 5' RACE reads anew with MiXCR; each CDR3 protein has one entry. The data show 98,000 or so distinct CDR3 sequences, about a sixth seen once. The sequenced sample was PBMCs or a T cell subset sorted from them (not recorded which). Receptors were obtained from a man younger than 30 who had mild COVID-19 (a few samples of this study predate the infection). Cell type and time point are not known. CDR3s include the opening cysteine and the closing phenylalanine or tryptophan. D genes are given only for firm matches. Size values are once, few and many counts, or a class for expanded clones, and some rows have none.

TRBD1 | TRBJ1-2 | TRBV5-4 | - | TGTGCCAGCAGCCCGGGGACAGGGGGTTTGGACTATGGCTACACCTTC | CASSPGTGGLDYGYTF
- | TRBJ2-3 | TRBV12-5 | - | TGTGCTAGTGCCCTCGGGGATACGCAGTATTTT | CASALGDTQYF
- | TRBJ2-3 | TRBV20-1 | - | TGCAGTGCTAGAGAAAGCACAGATACGCAGTATTTT | CSARESTDTQYF
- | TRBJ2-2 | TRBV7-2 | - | TGTGCCAGCAGCTCCAGTTACACCGGGGAGCTGTTTTTT | CASSSSYTGELFF
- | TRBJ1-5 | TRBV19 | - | TGTGCCAGTAGTCCGACGGTAAATCAGCCCCAGCATTTT | CASSPTVNQPQHF
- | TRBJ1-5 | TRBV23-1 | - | TGCGCCAGCAGTCAACAAAATCAGCCCCAGCATTTT | CASSQQNQPQHF
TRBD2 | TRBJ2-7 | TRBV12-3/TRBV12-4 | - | TGTGCCAGCAGGCCAGGAGGGACGGGGGGCTACGAGCAGTACTTC | CASRPGGTGGYEQYF
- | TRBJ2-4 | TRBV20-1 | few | TGCAGTGCAAGGGGACTTCGCAAAAACATTCAGTACTTC | CSARGLRKNIQYF
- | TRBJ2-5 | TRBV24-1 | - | TGTGCCACCGGTTCCGGGGAGACCCAGTACTTC | CATGSGETQYF
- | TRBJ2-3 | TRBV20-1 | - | TGCAGTGCTAGTGAGGGGGTGGGCACAGATACGCAGTATTTT | CSASEGVGTDTQYF
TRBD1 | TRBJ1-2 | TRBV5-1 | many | TGCGCCAGCAGCTTATTCTTGGACAGGGCTGCGCATGGCTACACCTTC | CASSLFLDRAAHGYTF